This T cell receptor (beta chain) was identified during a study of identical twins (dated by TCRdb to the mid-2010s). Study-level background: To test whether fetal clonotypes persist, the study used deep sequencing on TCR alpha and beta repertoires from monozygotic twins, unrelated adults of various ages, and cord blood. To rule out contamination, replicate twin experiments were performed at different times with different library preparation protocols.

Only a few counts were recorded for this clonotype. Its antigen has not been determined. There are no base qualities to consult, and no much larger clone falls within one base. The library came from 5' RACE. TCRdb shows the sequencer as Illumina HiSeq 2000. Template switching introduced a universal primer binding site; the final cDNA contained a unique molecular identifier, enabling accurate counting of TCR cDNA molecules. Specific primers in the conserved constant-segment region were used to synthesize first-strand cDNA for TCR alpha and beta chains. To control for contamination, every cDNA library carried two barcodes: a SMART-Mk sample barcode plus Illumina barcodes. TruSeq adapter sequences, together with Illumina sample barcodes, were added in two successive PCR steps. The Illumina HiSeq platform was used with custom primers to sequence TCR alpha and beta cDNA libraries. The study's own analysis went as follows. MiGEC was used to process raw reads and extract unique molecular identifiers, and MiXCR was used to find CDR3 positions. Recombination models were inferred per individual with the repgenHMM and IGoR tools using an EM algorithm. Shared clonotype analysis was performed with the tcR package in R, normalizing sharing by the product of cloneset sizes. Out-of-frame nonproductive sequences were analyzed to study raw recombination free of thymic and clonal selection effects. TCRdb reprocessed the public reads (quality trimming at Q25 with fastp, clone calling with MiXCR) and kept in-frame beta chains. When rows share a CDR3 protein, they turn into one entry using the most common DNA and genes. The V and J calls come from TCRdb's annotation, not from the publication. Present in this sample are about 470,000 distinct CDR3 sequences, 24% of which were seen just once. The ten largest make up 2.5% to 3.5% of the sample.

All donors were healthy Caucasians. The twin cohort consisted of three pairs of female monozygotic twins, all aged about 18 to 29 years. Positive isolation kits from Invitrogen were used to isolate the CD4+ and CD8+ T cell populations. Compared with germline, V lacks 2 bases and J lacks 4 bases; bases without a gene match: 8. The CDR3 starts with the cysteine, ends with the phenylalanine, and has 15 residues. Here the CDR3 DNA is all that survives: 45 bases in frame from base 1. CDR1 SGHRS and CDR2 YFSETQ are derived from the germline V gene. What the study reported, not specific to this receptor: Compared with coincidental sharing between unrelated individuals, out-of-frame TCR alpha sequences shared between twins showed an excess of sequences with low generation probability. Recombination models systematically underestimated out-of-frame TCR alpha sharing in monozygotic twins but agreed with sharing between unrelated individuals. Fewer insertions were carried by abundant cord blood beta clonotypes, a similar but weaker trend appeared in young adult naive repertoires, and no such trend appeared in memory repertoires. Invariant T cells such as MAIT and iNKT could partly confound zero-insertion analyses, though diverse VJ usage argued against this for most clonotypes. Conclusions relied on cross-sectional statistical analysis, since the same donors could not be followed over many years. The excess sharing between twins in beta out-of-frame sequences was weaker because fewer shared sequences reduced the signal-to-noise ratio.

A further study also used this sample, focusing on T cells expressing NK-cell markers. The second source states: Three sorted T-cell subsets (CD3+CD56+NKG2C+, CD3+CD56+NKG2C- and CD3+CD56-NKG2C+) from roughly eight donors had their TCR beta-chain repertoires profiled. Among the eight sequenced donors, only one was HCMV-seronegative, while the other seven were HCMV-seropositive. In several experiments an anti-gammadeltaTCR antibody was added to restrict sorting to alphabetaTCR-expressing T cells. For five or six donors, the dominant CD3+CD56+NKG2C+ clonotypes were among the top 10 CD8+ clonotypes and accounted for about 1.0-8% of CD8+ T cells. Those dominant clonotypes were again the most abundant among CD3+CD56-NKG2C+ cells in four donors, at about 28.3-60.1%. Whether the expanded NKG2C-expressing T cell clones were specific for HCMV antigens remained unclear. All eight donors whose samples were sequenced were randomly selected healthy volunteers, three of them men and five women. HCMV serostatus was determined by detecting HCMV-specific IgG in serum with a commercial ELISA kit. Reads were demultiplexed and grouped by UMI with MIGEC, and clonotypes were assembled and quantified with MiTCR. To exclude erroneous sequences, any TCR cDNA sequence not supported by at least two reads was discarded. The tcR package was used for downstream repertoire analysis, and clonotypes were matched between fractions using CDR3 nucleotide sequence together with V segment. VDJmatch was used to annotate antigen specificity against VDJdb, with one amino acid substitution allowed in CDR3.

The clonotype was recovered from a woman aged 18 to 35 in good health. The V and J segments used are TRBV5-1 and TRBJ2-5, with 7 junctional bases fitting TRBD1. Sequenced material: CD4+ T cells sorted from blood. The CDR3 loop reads CASSLLPGQTETQYF. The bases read TGCGCCAGCAGCTTACTTCCGGGACAGACAGAGACCCAGTACTTC.